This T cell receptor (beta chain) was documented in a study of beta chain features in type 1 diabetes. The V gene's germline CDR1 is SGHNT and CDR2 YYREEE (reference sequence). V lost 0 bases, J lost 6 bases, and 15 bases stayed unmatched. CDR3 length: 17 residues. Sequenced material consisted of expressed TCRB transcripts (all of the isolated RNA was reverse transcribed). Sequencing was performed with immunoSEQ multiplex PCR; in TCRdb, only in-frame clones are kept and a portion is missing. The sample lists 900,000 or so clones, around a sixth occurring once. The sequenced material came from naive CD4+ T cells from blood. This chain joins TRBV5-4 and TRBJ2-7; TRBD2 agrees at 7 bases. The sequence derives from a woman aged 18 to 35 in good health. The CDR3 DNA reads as TGTGCCAGCAGCTTGGGCGGACCTAGCGGTCGAGGAATCGAGCAGTACTTC. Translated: CASSLGGPSGRGIEQYF.